This T cell receptor beta chain was recorded in a study of blood T cell repertoires in COVID-19. On the study more broadly: The United States, Italy and Spain supplied acute and convalescent COVID-19 samples.

Under the authors' procedure: Amplification of reference gene primers provided the estimated nucleated cell counts. Profiled with immunoSEQ multiplex PCR; TCRdb holds only in-frame clones, not every one. From that table come the V and J calls and clone size; the DNA was used to work out D and trimming. The data show some 220,000 clones, 65% to 90% seen once. This sequence was found in a man in his fifties with active or convalescent COVID-19. Sequencing used peripheral blood.

The CDR3 region has the DNA TGTGCCAGCAGCACCCGCCCGGGACAGGGGGCCGTTCAGTACTTC. Translated: CASSTRPGQGAVQYF. The genes are TRBV5-6 and TRBJ2-4; 12 nucleotides line up with TRBD1. J gave up 11 bases and V 4 bases, and 10 bases lay outside the gene matches. CDR1 and CDR2 from the germline V gene are SGHDT and YYEEEE. CDR3 length equals 15 residues.